The entry below describes one T cell receptor (beta chain). The data were produced by immunoSEQ multiplex PCR, yet TCRdb's version contains in-frame clones alone and is incomplete. The sample holds some 170,000 clones; around nine tenths are singletons and the top ten take 4.3%. This sample was taken from a study of T cell responses to AZD1222 COVID-19 vaccine. The V end lost 7 bases, the J end lost 4 bases, and 5 bases lay between the germline ends. Germline CDR1 MNHEY, CDR2 SVGAGI. The CDR3 runs to 11 residues. The sequencing used peripheral blood, collected 28 days after the second AZD1222 dose. This TCR was sampled from an adult who received the AZD1222 COVID-19 vaccine. This sequence joins TRBV6-5 and TRBJ2-1; D not resolved. The CDR3 region has the DNA TGTGCCAGCACTGTGTACAATGAGCAGTTCTTC. Translating it yields CASTVYNEQFF.